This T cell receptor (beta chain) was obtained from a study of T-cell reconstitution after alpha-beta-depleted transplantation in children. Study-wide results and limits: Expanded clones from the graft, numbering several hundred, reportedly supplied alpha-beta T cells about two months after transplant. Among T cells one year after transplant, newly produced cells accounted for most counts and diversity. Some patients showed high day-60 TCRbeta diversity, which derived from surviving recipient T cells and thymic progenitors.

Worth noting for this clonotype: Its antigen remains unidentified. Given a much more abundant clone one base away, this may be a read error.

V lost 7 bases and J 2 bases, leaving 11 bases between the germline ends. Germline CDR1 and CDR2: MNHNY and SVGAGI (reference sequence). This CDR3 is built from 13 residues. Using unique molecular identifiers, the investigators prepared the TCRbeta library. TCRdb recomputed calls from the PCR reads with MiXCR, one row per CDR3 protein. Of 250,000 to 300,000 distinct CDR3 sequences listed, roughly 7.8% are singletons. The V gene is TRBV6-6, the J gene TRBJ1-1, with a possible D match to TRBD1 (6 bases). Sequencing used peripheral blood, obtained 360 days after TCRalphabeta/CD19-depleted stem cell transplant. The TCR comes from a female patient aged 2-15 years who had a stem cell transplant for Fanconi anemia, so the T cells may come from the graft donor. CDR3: CASKSGTNTEAFF. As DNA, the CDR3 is TGTGCCAGCAAATCCGGGACAAACACTGAAGCTTTCTTT.